A selection of T cell receptor beta chains follows, all from one sample in a study of blood T cell repertoires in COVID-19. Measured with immunoSEQ multiplex PCR; TCRdb has only the in-frame clones, and not every one. The data contain 100,000 or so clones, 90% to 95% of them singletons. Sequencing was carried out using peripheral blood. Every receptor here comes from a woman aged 50 to 60 in a cohort sampled during active COVID-19. Each CDR3 is given with its conserved first and last residue. Each record gives: D gene, clone size, J gene, V gene, CDR3 DNA, CDR3 protein. The D gene is left open where the match is weak. Size tells how often a clone was seen (once, few, many) or the class of an expanded clone, and some rows leave it out.

D: TRBD1; size: -; J: TRBJ1-1; V: TRBV5-1; DNA: TGCGCCAGCAGCCCAGGACAGGGGGGGAACACTGAAGCTTTCTTT; CDR3: CASSPGQGGNTEAFF
D: TRBD1; size: -; J: TRBJ1-2; V: TRBV7-3; DNA: TGTGCCAGCAGCTTACGAAACGGGGGACAGGGAGATGGCTACACCTTC; CDR3: CASSLRNGGQGDGYTF
D: -; size: -; J: TRBJ2-1; V: TRBV14; DNA: TGTGCCAGCAGCCAAGATTTTCTAGCTCCAAACAATGAGCAGTTCTTC; CDR3: CASSQDFLAPNNEQFF
D: -; size: -; J: TRBJ1-2; V: TRBV3-1/TRBV3-2; DNA: TGTGCCAGCAGCCAAGCCGGGACTAACTATGGCTACACCTTC; CDR3: CASSQAGTNYGYTF
D: -; size: -; J: TRBJ1-4; V: TRBV3-1/TRBV3-2; DNA: TGTGCCAGCAGTCAAAGGCAGGGGAATGAAAAACTGTTTTTT; CDR3: CASSQRQGNEKLFF
D: -; size: -; J: TRBJ1-2; V: TRBV11-2; DNA: TGTGCCAGCCTTGGGGGGGGCTCTGGCTACACCTTC; CDR3: CASLGGGSGYTF
D: TRBD1; size: -; J: TRBJ2-7; V: TRBV28; DNA: TGTGCCAGCAGTCGACAGGGATCCTACGAGCAGTACTTC; CDR3: CASSRQGSYEQYF
D: TRBD1; size: -; J: TRBJ1-1; V: TRBV12-5; DNA: TGTGCTAGTGGCCAGGGGGCTTGGACTGAAGCTTTCTTT; CDR3: CASGQGAWTEAFF
D: -; size: -; J: TRBJ1-4; V: TRBV3-1/TRBV3-2; DNA: TGTGCCAGCAGCCAAACGAGGAGGGAAAAACTGTTTTTT; CDR3: CASSQTRREKLFF
D: -; size: -; J: TRBJ1-1; V: TRBV11-2; DNA: TGTGCCAGCAGCTTAGGGGGGGGAGGGTGGAACACTGAAGCTTTCTTT; CDR3: CASSLGGGGWNTEAFF
D: -; size: few; J: TRBJ1-6; V: TRBV12-3/TRBV12-4; DNA: TGTGCCAGCAGTTTCGACAGAAATTCACCCCTCCACTTT; CDR3: CASSFDRNSPLHF
D: -; size: -; J: TRBJ1-3; V: TRBV28; DNA: TGTGCCAGCAGACCGGGGGGAACTGGAAACACCATATATTTT; CDR3: CASRPGGTGNTIYF
D: TRBD1; size: -; J: TRBJ1-2; V: TRBV11-2; DNA: TGTGCCGCCGGACAGGGGCCCTATGGCTACACCTTC; CDR3: CAAGQGPYGYTF
D: TRBD1; size: once; J: TRBJ1-5; V: TRBV6-6; DNA: TGTGCCAGCAGTCAAACCGGGACAGGGTCCTCCCTTCGACCCCAGCATTTT; CDR3: CASSQTGTGSSLRPQHF
D: TRBD1; size: -; J: TRBJ1-5; V: TRBV6-6; DNA: TGTGCCAGCAGTTACGGGACAGGGGGTAATCAGCCCCAGCATTTT; CDR3: CASSYGTGGNQPQHF
D: TRBD2; size: -; J: TRBJ2-1; V: TRBV5-1; DNA: TGCGCCAGCAGCAGCGGGACTAGTATTAATGAGCAGTTCTTC; CDR3: CASSSGTSINEQFF
D: -; size: once; J: TRBJ2-2; V: TRBV28; DNA: TGTGCCAGCAGTCATTCGGGTGTGACAGCCGGGGAGCTGTTTTTT; CDR3: CASSHSGVTAGELFF
D: TRBD1; size: once; J: TRBJ1-4; V: TRBV5-1; DNA: TGCGCCAGCAGCTTGGGGACAGGGATTCTTGAAAAACTGTTTTTT; CDR3: CASSLGTGILEKLFF
D: -; size: once; J: TRBJ2-1; V: TRBV7-2; DNA: TGTGCCAGCAGCTTGCGACAGAGCTCCTACAATGAGCAGTTCTTC; CDR3: CASSLRQSSYNEQFF
D: -; size: once; J: TRBJ1-4; V: TRBV11-2; DNA: TGTGCCAGCCGAGGTGGCAGCGAGGCCTATGAAAAACTGTTTTTT; CDR3: CASRGGSEAYEKLFF
D: -; size: -; J: TRBJ2-7; V: TRBV7-7; DNA: TGTGCTAGCAGCTTGCCGAGGCCCGAACGTCCTAGCTCCTACGAGCAGTACTTC; CDR3: CASSLPRPERPSSYEQYF
D: -; size: -; J: TRBJ1-6; V: TRBV6-5; DNA: TGTGCCAGCAACCAGGGTACCCAAAGATCACCCCTCCACTTT; CDR3: CASNQGTQRSPLHF
D: TRBD1; size: -; J: TRBJ1-3; V: TRBV5-1; DNA: TGCGCCAGCAGCCAAAACGCCCTCTACAGGGGCTCCGGAAACACCATATATTTT; CDR3: CASSQNALYRGSGNTIYF
D: -; size: -; J: TRBJ2-5; V: TRBV30; DNA: TGTGCCTGGAGCTTTCGGGGATCGGTAGAGACCCAGTACTTC; CDR3: CAWSFRGSVETQYF
D: -; size: -; J: TRBJ1-2; V: TRBV6-4; DNA: TGTGCCAGCAGCCCGCAGGCCGGAAGAATTGACTATGGCTACACCTTC; CDR3: CASSPQAGRIDYGYTF
D: -; size: -; J: TRBJ2-1; V: TRBV6-5; DNA: TGTGCCAGCAGTTACTCGCGGGACTACAATGAGCAGTTCTTC; CDR3: CASSYSRDYNEQFF
D: TRBD1; size: -; J: TRBJ2-7; V: TRBV18; DNA: TGTGCCAGCTCACCAAAACAGGGGCTGTACGAGCAGTACTTC; CDR3: CASSPKQGLYEQYF
D: TRBD1; size: -; J: TRBJ2-1; V: TRBV5-1; DNA: TGCGCCAGCAGCCAAGACAGGGCGCGGAATGAGCAGTTCTTC; CDR3: CASSQDRARNEQFF
D: TRBD1; size: -; J: TRBJ2-2; V: TRBV19; DNA: TGTGCCAGCCTGATGAGAGGGACAGGGGTATACACCGGGGAGCTGTTTTTT; CDR3: CASLMRGTGVYTGELFF
D: -; size: -; J: TRBJ1-1; V: TRBV7-2; DNA: TGTGCCAGCAGTACCCGGGGCACTGAAGCTTTCTTT; CDR3: CASSTRGTEAFF
D: -; size: -; J: TRBJ2-7; V: TRBV5-1; DNA: TGCGCCAGCAGCACTCCGGGCCGAGGGTTATCCTACGAGCAGTACTTC; CDR3: CASSTPGRGLSYEQYF
D: TRBD1; size: -; J: TRBJ2-1; V: TRBV11-3; DNA: TGTGCCAGCAGCTTAAACAGGGGGTCGTACGGCAATGAGCAGTTCTTC; CDR3: CASSLNRGSYGNEQFF
D: -; size: -; J: TRBJ1-5; V: TRBV6-5; DNA: TGTGCCAGCCATTTTAGCAATCAGCCCCAGCATTTT; CDR3: CASHFSNQPQHF
D: TRBD1; size: -; J: TRBJ1-5; V: TRBV29-1; DNA: TGCAGCGTTGTTGTTGGACAGGCTAATAGCAATCAGCCCCAGCATTTT; CDR3: CSVVVGQANSNQPQHF
D: TRBD1; size: -; J: TRBJ2-5; V: TRBV11-3; DNA: TGTGCCAGCAGCTCCATCCGGGACAGGGGGGGAGAGACCCAGTACTTC; CDR3: CASSSIRDRGGETQYF
D: -; size: -; J: TRBJ2-7; V: TRBV6-5; DNA: TGTGCCAGCAGACTAGCTTTCTTGGACGAGCAGTACTTC; CDR3: CASRLAFLDEQYF
D: -; size: -; J: TRBJ1-1; V: TRBV19; DNA: TGTGCCAGTAGTATACTAGGGGGAATCGCTGAAGCTTTCTTT; CDR3: CASSILGGIAEAFF
D: -; size: -; J: TRBJ2-3; V: TRBV5-4; DNA: TGTGCCAGCAGCTATACAGGGACAGATACGCAGTATTTT; CDR3: CASSYTGTDTQYF
D: TRBD1; size: -; J: TRBJ2-7; V: TRBV24-1; DNA: TGTGCCACCAGTGATTCTAGGACAGGGGATTCCGAGCAGTACTTC; CDR3: CATSDSRTGDSEQYF
D: -; size: -; J: TRBJ2-3; V: TRBV10-2; DNA: TGCGCCAGCACACCAGGGCGTCGCACAGATACGCAGTATTTT; CDR3: CASTPGRRTDTQYF
D: -; size: -; J: TRBJ2-7; V: TRBV11-2; DNA: TGTGCCAGCAGCTTATTCAGGTCCTACGAGCAGTACTTC; CDR3: CASSLFRSYEQYF
D: -; size: -; J: TRBJ1-1; V: TRBV18; DNA: TGTGCCAGCTCTCACGGGGCGACGGACTATGAAGCTTTCTTT; CDR3: CASSHGATDYEAFF
D: -; size: once; J: TRBJ1-4; V: TRBV28; DNA: TGTGCCAGCAGTACACAGGCAGTTGAAAAACTGTTTTTT; CDR3: CASSTQAVEKLFF
D: TRBD2; size: once; J: TRBJ2-1; V: TRBV7-2; DNA: TGTGCCAGCAGCTTGGGACTAGCGGGAAGCTCCTACAATGAGCAGTTCTTC; CDR3: CASSLGLAGSSYNEQFF
D: -; size: -; J: TRBJ1-1; V: TRBV30; DNA: TGTGCCTGGAGTGGATCATCGGTAGTAGCTTTCTTT; CDR3: CAWSGSSVVAFF
D: -; size: once; J: TRBJ1-1; V: TRBV19; DNA: TGTGCCAGTAGGCCCCAGACAGTGCCCCGCGCTGAAGCTTTCTTT; CDR3: CASRPQTVPRAEAFF
D: TRBD2; size: -; J: TRBJ2-3; V: TRBV24-1; DNA: TGTGCCACCAGTGATTTTGGGGTAGCGGGAGGGCCGGGTAGTTCCACAGATACGCAGTATTTT; CDR3: CATSDFGVAGGPGSSTDTQYF
D: -; size: -; J: TRBJ2-3; V: TRBV5-1; DNA: TGCGCCAGCAGCTTGTTGGCATCGCGCACAGATACGCAGTATTTT; CDR3: CASSLLASRTDTQYF
D: -; size: once; J: TRBJ1-4; V: TRBV7-9; DNA: TGTGCCAGCAGCCGTACAGCGGGGGAAAAACTGTTTTTT; CDR3: CASSRTAGEKLFF
D: TRBD1; size: few; J: TRBJ1-3; V: TRBV2; DNA: TGTGCCAGCAGTGAAATGATAGGGGGCGCCACCATATATTTT; CDR3: CASSEMIGGATIYF
D: -; size: -; J: TRBJ2-1; V: TRBV1; DNA: TGCACCAGCAGCCAAGAGAAAGGACTAGAGACAGGGGTATACAATGAGCAGTTCTTC; CDR3: CTSSQEKGLETGVYNEQFF